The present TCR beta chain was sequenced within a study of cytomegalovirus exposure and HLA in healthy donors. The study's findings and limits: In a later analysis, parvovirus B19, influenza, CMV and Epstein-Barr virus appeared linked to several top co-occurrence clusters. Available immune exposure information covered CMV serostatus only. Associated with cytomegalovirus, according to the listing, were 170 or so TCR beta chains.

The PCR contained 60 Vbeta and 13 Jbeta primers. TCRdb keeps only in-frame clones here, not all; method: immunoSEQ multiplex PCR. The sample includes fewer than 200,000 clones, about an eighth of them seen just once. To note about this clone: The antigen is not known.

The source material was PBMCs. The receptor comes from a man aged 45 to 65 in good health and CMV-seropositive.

The CDR3 sequence is CATSPRPSARAEQYF. DNA of the CDR3: TGTGCCACCAGCCCCCGTCCTTCTGCCAGGGCCGAGCAGTACTTC. The rearrangement uses TRBV15 and TRBJ2-5; TRBD1 is a possible D gene (5 bases). The end of the DNA fits TRBJ2-7 better, so the J call may be wrong. Germline CDR1 is LNHNV and CDR2 is YYDKDF (reference sequence). The CDR3 is 15 residues long.